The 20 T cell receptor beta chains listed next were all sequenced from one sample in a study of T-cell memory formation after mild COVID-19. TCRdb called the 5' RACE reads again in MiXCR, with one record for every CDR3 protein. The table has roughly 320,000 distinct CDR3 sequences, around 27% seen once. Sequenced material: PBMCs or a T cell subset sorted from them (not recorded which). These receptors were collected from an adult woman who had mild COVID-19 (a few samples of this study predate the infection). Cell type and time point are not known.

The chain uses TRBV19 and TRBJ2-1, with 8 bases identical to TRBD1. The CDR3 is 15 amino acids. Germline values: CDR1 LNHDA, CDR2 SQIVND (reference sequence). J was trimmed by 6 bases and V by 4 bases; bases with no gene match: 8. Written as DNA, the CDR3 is TGTGCCAGTAGTAACCCGGGACAGGCATTCAATGAGCAGTTCTTC. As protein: CASSNPGQAFNEQFF. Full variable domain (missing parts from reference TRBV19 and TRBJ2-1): DGGITQSPKYLFRKEGQNVTLSCEQNLNHDAMYWYRQDPGQGLRLIYYSQIVNDFQKGDIAEGYSVSREKKESFPLTVTSAQKNPTAFYLCASSNPGQAFNEQFFGPGTRLTVL.

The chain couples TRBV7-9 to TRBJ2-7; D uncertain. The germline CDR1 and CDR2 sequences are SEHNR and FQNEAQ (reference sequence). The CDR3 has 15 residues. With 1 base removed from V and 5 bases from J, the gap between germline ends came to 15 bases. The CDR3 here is CASSLGAARRDEQYF. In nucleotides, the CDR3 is TGTGCCAGCAGCTTAGGCGCGGCCCGCCGGGACGAGCAGTACTTC.

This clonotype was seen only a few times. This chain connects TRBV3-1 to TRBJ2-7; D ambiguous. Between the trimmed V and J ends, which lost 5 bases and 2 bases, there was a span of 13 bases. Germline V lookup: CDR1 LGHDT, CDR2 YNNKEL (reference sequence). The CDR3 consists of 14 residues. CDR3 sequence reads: CASSIGVGPYEQYF. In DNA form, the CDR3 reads TGTGCCAGCAGCATCGGCGTGGGCCCCTACGAGCAGTACTTC.

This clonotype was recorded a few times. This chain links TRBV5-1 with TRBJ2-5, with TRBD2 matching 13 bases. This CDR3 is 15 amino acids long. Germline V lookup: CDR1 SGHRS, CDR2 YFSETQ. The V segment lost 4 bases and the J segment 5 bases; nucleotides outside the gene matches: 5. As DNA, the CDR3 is TGCGCCAGCAGCCCCGGGACTAGCGGGGAGGAGACCCAGTACTTC. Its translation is CASSPGTSGEETQYF.

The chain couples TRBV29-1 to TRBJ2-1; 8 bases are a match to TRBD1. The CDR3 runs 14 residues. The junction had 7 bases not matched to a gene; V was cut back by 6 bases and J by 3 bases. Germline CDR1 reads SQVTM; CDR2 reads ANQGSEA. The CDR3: CSVVTGGYYNEQFF. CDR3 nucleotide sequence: TGCAGCGTAGTTACAGGGGGGTACTACAATGAGCAGTTCTTC.

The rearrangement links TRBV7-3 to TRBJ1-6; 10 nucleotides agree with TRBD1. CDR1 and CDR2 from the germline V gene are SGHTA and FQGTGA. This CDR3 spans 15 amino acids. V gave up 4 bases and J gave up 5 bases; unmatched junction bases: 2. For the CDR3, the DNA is TGTGCCAGCAGCTGGGGACAGGGGAATAATTCACCCCTCCACTTT. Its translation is CASSWGQGNNSPLHF.

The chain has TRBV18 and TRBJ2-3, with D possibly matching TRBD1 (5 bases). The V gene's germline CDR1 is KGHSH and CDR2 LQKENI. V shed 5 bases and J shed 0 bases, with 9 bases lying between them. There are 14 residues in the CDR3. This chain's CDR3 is CASSAGSSTDTQYF. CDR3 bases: TGTGCCAGCTCAGCAGGGTCTAGCACAGATACGCAGTATTTT. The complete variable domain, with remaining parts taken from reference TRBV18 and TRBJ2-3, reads NAGVMQNPRHLVRRRGQEARLRCSPMKGHSHVYWYRQLPEEGLKFMVYLQKENIIDESGMPKERFSAEFPKEGPSILRIQQVVRGDSAAYFCASSAGSSTDTQYFGPGTRLTVL.

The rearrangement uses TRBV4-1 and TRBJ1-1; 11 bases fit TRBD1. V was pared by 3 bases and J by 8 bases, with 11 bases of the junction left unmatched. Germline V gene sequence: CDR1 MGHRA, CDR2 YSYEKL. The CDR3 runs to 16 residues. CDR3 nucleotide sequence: TGCGCCAGCAGCCAGGCCCAGGACAGGGGGCCATCCGAAGCTTTCTTT. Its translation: CASSQAQDRGPSEAFF.

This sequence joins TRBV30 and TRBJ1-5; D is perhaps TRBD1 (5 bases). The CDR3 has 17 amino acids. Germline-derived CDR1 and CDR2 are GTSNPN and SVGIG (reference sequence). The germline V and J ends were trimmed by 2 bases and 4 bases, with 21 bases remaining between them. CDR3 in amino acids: CAWSLGYGTGKNQPQHF. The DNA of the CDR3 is TGTGCCTGGAGTCTTGGGTACGGGACGGGCAAGAATCAGCCCCAGCATTTT. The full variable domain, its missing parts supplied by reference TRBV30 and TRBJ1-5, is SQTIHQWPATLVQPVGSPLSLECTVEGTSNPNLYWYRQAAGRGLQLLFYSVGIGQISSEVPQNLSASRPQDRQFILSSKKLLLSDSGFYLCAWSLGYGTGKNQPQHFGDGTRLSIL.

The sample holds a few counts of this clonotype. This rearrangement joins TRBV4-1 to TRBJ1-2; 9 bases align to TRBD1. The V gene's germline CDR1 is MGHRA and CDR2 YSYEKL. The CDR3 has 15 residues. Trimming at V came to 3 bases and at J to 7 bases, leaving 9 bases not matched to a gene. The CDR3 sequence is CASSQDRGRSIGYTF. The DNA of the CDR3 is TGCGCCAGCAGCCAGGACAGGGGCAGGTCTATTGGCTACACCTTC.

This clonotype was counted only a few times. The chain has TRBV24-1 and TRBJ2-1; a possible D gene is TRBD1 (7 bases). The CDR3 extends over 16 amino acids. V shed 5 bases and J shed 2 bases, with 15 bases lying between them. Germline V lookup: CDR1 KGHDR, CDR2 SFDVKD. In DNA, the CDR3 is TGTGCCACCAGTGGTGGAACAGGGGAGGCCTACAATGAGCAGTTCTTC. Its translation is CATSGGTGEAYNEQFF.

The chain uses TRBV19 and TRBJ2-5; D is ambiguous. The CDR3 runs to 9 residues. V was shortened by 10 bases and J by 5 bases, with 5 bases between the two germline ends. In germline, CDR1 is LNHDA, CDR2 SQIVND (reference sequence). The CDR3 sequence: CATKETQYF. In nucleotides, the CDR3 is TGTGCCACTAAGGAGACCCAGTACTTC.

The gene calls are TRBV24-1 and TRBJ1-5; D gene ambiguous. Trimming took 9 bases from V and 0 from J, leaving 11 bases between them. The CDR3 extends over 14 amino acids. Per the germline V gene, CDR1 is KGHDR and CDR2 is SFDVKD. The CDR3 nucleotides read TGTGCCACCTGTCGAGCAGGTAGCAATCAGCCCCAGCATTTT. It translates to CATCRAGSNQPQHF.

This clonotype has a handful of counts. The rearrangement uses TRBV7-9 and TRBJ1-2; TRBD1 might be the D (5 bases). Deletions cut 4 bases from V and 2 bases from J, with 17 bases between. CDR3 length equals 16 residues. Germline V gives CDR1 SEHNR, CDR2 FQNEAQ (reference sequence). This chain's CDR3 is CASSWVVAGRNYGYTF. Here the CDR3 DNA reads TGTGCCAGCAGCTGGGTTGTGGCGGGGCGCAACTATGGCTACACCTTC.

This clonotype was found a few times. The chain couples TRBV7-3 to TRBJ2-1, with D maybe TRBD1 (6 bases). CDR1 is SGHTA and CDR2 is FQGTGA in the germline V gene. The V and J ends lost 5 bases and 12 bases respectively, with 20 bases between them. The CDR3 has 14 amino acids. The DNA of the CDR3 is TGTGCCAGCAGCCACCCGGACAGCCCTCGCTCGCAGTTCTTC. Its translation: CASSHPDSPRSQFF.

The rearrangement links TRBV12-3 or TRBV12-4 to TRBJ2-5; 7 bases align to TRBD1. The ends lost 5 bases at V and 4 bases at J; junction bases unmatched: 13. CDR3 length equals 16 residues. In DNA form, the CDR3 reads TGTGCCAGCAGTCCCTACAGGGGAGCAGGAGGAGAGACCCAGTACTTC. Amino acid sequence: CASSPYRGAGGETQYF.

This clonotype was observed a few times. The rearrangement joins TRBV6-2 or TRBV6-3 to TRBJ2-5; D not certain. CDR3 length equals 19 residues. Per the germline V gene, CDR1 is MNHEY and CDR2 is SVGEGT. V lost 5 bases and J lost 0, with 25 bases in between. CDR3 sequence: CASSLDPSWRAANQETQYF. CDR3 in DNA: TGTGCCAGCAGTCTCGATCCCAGCTGGCGAGCCGCGAACCAAGAGACCCAGTACTTC.

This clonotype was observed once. CDR3 sequence (DNA): TGTGCCAGCTCACCAAGCTGGGGCGTCCAAGAGACCCAGTACTTC. Protein product: CASSPSWGVQETQYF. The rearrangement joins TRBV18 to TRBJ2-5; possibly TRBD1 for D (5 bases). Trimming removed 2 bases at V and 1 base at J, with 11 bases between. The CDR3 has 15 amino acids. Germline loops: CDR1 KGHSH, CDR2 LQKENI.

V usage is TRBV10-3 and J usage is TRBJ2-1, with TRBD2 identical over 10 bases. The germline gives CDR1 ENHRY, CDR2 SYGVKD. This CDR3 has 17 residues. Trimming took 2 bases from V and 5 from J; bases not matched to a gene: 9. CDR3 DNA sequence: TGTGCCATCAGTGAGCTCCCAGCGGGGGGGCCACACAATGAGCAGTTCTTC. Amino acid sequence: CAISELPAGGPHNEQFF.

The CDR3 DNA reads TGCGCCAGCAGCTTGGATGGGACAGGGGGCCACGAGCAGTACTTC. This gives the protein CASSLDGTGGHEQYF. The chain recombines TRBV5-1 with TRBJ2-7; 12 bases match TRBD1. V trimming: 0 bases; J trimming: 5 bases; junction bases outside the gene matches: 3. The germline V gene has CDR1 SGHRS and CDR2 YFSETQ. This CDR3 comprises 15 residues. The variable domain in full, completed from reference TRBV5-1 and TRBJ2-7, reads KAGVTQTPRYLIKTRGQQVTLSCSPISGHRSVSWYQQTPGQGLQFLFEYFSETQRNKGNFPGRFSGRQFSNSRSEMNVSTLELGDSALYLCASSLDGTGGHEQYFGPGTRLTVT.